This T cell receptor (beta chain) appears in the sequencing data of a study of T cells in Graves' hyperthyroidism and ophthalmopathy. TCR beta CDR3 sequences were amplified from RNA transcripts. HTBI primers were used for first-round RT-PCR of the TCR CDR3. TCRdb redid the calling of the multiplex PCR reads with MiXCR, one entry per CDR3 protein. The sample consists of some 620,000 distinct CDR3 sequences, around 16% of them appearing once. The study's findings and limits: Classification by a 13 V-J model distinguished ophthalmopathy from stable hyperthyroidism. Ophthalmopathy was identified by the model a median roughly 6.5 months ahead of onset.

V was trimmed by 5 bases and J by 10 bases, leaving 21 bases between them. The CDR3 totals 15 residues. Looked up from germline, CDR1 is MDHEN and CDR2 is SYDVKM. This clonotype was recorded many times. Its antigen is not known. The receptor's source is a woman younger than 45 with Graves' hyperthyroidism. V is TRBV28 and J is TRBJ2-1, with a tentative D call TRBD1 (6 bases). Sequencing was performed on blood. CDR3 sequence reads: CASSPPRDKLFEQFF. CDR3 nucleotide sequence: TGTGCCAGCAGTCCCCCCAGGGACAAGCTATTCGAGCAGTTCTTC.